This TCR beta chain stems from a study of blood T cell repertoires in COVID-19. Study background: COVID-19 samples collected from the United States, Italy and Spain covered acute and convalescent phases. PBMCs, B-cell-depleted T cells, or T cells provided the cDNA or gDNA that made up the material.

Original processing notes: Quantification of nucleated cells was approximated via reference gene primer amplification. Sequenced by immunoSEQ multiplex PCR; TCRdb stores in-frame clones only, minus some. The DNA gave D and trimming, while V, J and clone size come from that table. This sample has about 310,000 clones, with 87% found just once. Trimming removed 3 bases at V and 7 bases at J, with 18 bases between. Germline V CDR1 and CDR2: KGHDR, SFDVKD. The CDR3 is 16 residues long. The specimen sequenced was peripheral blood. This chain connects TRBV24-1 to TRBJ2-1; D unclear. The source is a man aged 45-65 years with active or convalescent COVID-19. The CDR3 nucleotides are TGTGCCACCAGTGATATGTTCGGTCTTATCACGAATGAGCAGTTCTTC. Protein: CATSDMFGLITNEQFF.